The next 26 T cell receptor beta chains were all read from a single sample in a study of cytomegalovirus exposure and HLA in healthy donors. With 60 Vbeta and 13 Jbeta primers, the PCR was carried out. The repertoire was sequenced with immunoSEQ multiplex PCR; TCRdb's copy has only in-frame clones and lacks some. The data show some 87,000 clones, under 80% seen once. The sequenced sample consisted of PBMCs. All receptors derive from a man aged 45 to 65 in good health and CMV-seropositive.

The rearrangement uses TRBV4-3 and TRBJ2-5; the D gene is possibly TRBD1 (6 bases). Trimming cost V 0 bases and J 5 bases, with 10 bases left between them. Germline V CDR1 and CDR2: LGHNA, YSLEER. The CDR3 totals 14 residues. CDR3 DNA: TGCGCCAGCAGCCAAGATGGGGGCTGGGAGACCCAGTACTTC. Protein product: CASSQDGGWETQYF.

This clone was recorded only once. The chain employs TRBV19 and TRBJ2-1; D is perhaps TRBD1 (6 bases). The V gene's germline CDR1 is LNHDA and CDR2 SQIVND (reference sequence). This CDR3 spans 16 amino acids. V was shortened by 3 bases and J by 2 bases, with 14 bases between the two germline ends. This chain's CDR3 is CASSISNGQTYNEQFF. The CDR3 DNA follows: TGTGCCAGTAGTATCTCAAACGGACAGACCTACAATGAGCAGTTCTTC.

V is TRBV19 and J is TRBJ2-1, with 7 bases lining up with TRBD2. The CDR3 covers 14 residues. Trimming at V came to 3 bases and at J to 7 bases, leaving 6 bases not matched to a gene. Per the germline V gene, CDR1 is LNHDA and CDR2 is SQIVND (reference sequence). The CDR3 DNA reads TGTGCCAGTAGTATTCGCGGGGGAGGAAATGAGCAGTTCTTC. Protein product: CASSIRGGGNEQFF.

The V call is TRBV20-1, the J call TRBJ1-6; D not certain. The length of the CDR3 is 11 residues. Per germline, CDR1 DFQATT and CDR2 SNEGSKA (reference sequence). The ends were cut back, 5 bases at V and 14 bases at J, with 13 bases in the middle. The CDR3 bases are TGCAGTGCTGTTGACAACGGGGCCCTCCACTTT. Translating it yields CSAVDNGALHF.

The chain carries TRBV18 and TRBJ2-7; D gene ambiguous. V was shortened by 3 bases and J by 1 base, with 7 bases between the two germline ends. Germline V gives CDR1 KGHSH, CDR2 LQKENI. The CDR3 is made up of 13 amino acids. This CDR3 reads CASSPRSSYEQYF. In DNA, the CDR3 is TGTGCCAGCTCACCTAGGAGTTCCTACGAGCAGTACTTC.

This clone was picked up one time. The junction departs from germline at one end; a sequencing error may be responsible. The chain has TRBV20-1 and TRBJ1-5; TRBD1 agrees at 9 bases. Per germline, CDR1 DFQATT and CDR2 SNEGSKA (reference sequence). The CDR3 has 11 amino acids. CDR3 residues: CSAGQGVPQNF. In nucleotides, the CDR3 is TGCAGTGCGGGACAGGGAGTTCCCCAGAATTTT.

This clone was seen a handful of times. This chain joins TRBV14 and TRBJ2-1; D ambiguous. Deletions cut 0 bases from V and 5 bases from J, with 11 bases between. CDR1 and CDR2 (germline): SGHDN, FVKESK. The CDR3 runs 15 residues. The CDR3 sequence: CASSQDELSNNEQFF. The CDR3 DNA sequence: TGTGCCAGCAGCCAAGATGAACTGTCTAACAATGAGCAGTTCTTC.

This clone showed up just once. This sequence joins TRBV9 and TRBJ2-2; D not resolved. Germline V gene sequence: CDR1 SGDLS, CDR2 YYNGEE. The V end lost 0 bases, the J end lost 4 bases, and 7 bases lay between the germline ends. The CDR3 spans 14 residues. The CDR3 sequence: CASSVGAGTGELFF. The CDR3 DNA follows: TGTGCCAGCAGCGTAGGGGCAGGCACCGGGGAGCTGTTTTTT.

The CDR3 loop reads CATPSNRGNEQFF. The CDR3 coding sequence is TGTGCCACCCCCTCTAACCGAGGAAATGAGCAGTTCTTC. The chain joins TRBV6-1 to TRBJ2-1, with no clear D. With 10 bases removed from V and 7 bases from J, the gap between germline ends came to 17 bases. In germline, CDR1 is MNHNS, CDR2 SASEGT. The CDR3 contains 13 residues.

V is TRBV6-5 and J is TRBJ2-2, with 10 bases that match TRBD2. The germline CDR1 and CDR2 sequences are MNHEY and SVGAGI. This CDR3 has 15 residues. V shed 7 bases and J 6 bases; nucleotides not matched to a gene: 8. CDR3 DNA sequence: TGTGCCAGCAAACCCAGCGGGGGGGCCGCCGGGGAGCTGTTTTTT. It specifies CASKPSGGAAGELFF.

The J gene is TRBJ1-6, the V gene TRBV9; 9 bases align to TRBD1. This CDR3 comprises 15 residues. Germline CDR1 and CDR2: SGDLS and YYNGEE. With 3 bases clipped from V and 8 bases from J, the junction kept 6 bases outside the gene matches. The DNA of the CDR3 is TGTGCCAGCAGCGCGGGGGACAGGGTAGATTCACCCCTCCACTTT. Protein sequence: CASSAGDRVDSPLHF. Combining the CDR3 with reference TRBV9 and TRBJ1-6 gives the whole variable domain DSGVTQTPKHLITATGQRVTLRCSPRSGDLSVYWYQQSLDQGLQFLIQYYNGEERAKGNILERFSAQQFPDLHSELNLSSLELGDSALYFCASSAGDRVDSPLHFGNGTRLTVT.

The CDR3 loop reads CASSPGSYNSPLHF. Here the CDR3 DNA reads TGTGCCAGCTCGCCAGGCTCCTATAATTCACCCCTCCACTTT. The J gene is TRBJ1-6, the V gene TRBV9; the D is unclear. Per the germline V gene, CDR1 is SGDLS and CDR2 is YYNGEE. Trimming shortened V by 7 bases and J by 0 bases, and 8 bases separated the two germline ends. The CDR3 runs to 14 residues.

This chain uses TRBV30 with TRBJ1-3; D remains unclear. CDR1 and CDR2 (germline): GTSNPN, SVGIG (reference sequence). The CDR3 is 15 amino acids. V lost 3 bases and J lost 14, with 26 bases in between. This CDR3 reads CAWRPQNTFQPSVYF. CDR3 in DNA: TGTGCCTGGAGGCCCCAGAACACCTTTCAACCTTCCGTATATTTT.

The rearrangement uses TRBV27 and TRBJ2-7; perhaps TRBD1 as D (6 bases). The CDR3 is 14 residues long. Germline CDR1 and CDR2: MNHEY and SMNVEV (reference sequence). With 2 bases removed from V and 5 bases from J, the gap between germline ends came to 13 bases. CDR3 in amino acids: CASSLLAGVHEQYF. The CDR3 DNA reads TGTGCCAGCAGTTTACTGGCAGGGGTCCACGAGCAGTACTTC.

This clone has just a few counts. The rearrangement links TRBV28 to TRBJ2-6; D is perhaps TRBD2 (7 bases). This CDR3 contains 18 residues. V was shortened by 6 bases and J by 0 bases, with 18 bases between the two germline ends. From germline, CDR1 is MDHEN and CDR2 SYDVKM. This chain's CDR3 is CASSGEGGSSSGANVLTF. DNA for the CDR3: TGTGCCAGCAGCGGGGAGGGGGGCTCGAGCTCTGGGGCCAACGTCCTGACTTTC.

This clone was observed once. V and J are TRBV5-5 and TRBJ2-3; 9 positions agree with TRBD2. Trimming took 2 bases from V and 0 from J; bases not matched to a gene: 4. Germline V lookup: CDR1 SGHKS, CDR2 YYEKEE (reference sequence). The CDR3 runs 16 residues. The CDR3 protein is CASSFGRGGSTDTQYF. As DNA, the CDR3 is TGTGCCAGCAGCTTTGGGCGGGGGGGAAGCACAGATACGCAGTATTTT.

This rearrangement joins TRBV4-3 to TRBJ1-4, with a possible D match to TRBD1 (5 bases). The germline CDR1 and CDR2 sequences are LGHNA and YSLEER. This CDR3 spans 13 amino acids. V was pared by 5 bases and J by 14 bases, with 18 bases between. CDR3 DNA: TGCGCCAGCAGCATAGGACATAAAACGTTGCTGTTTTTT. Translation: CASSIGHKTLLFF.

This chain links TRBV9 with TRBJ1-6; 7 bases agree with TRBD1. V shed 0 bases, J shed 9 bases, and the junction held 6 bases outside the gene matches. The germline gives CDR1 SGDLS, CDR2 YYNGEE. The CDR3 runs 15 residues. The CDR3 loop is CASSVGGGTASPLHF. CDR3 in DNA: TGTGCCAGCAGCGTAGGTGGTGGGACAGCTTCACCCCTCCACTTT.

This clone was seen a handful of times. V gene TRBV19 combines with J gene TRBJ2-3; D unresolved. This CDR3 region has 13 residues. Germline loops: CDR1 LNHDA, CDR2 SQIVND (reference sequence). V was pared by 10 bases and J by 1 base, with 12 bases between. The DNA of the CDR3 is TGTGCCACCAATCCTCAGGGCACAGATACGCAGTATTTT. Protein sequence: CATNPQGTDTQYF.

This clone was counted a few times. The chain couples TRBV12-5 to TRBJ2-7; D might be TRBD1 (6 bases). The germline V and J ends were trimmed by 3 bases and 5 bases, with 8 bases remaining between them. The germline V gene encodes CDR1 LGHNT and CDR2 FRNRAP. The length of the CDR3 is 12 residues. CDR3 DNA: TGTGCTAGTGGTTTTGGGGGCAACGAGCAGTACTTC. Amino acids: CASGFGGNEQYF.

In the case of this clone: The junction departs from germline at one end; a sequencing error may be responsible. The chain joins TRBV7-9 to TRBJ2-2; possibly TRBD1 for D (6 bases). Germline CDR1 SEHNR, CDR2 FQNEAQ (reference sequence). The CDR3 totals 16 residues. The CDR3 loop is CSSSRQVLANTGELFF. DNA of the CDR3: TGTTCCAGCAGCCGACAGGTTCTAGCGAACACCGGGGAGCTGTTTTTT.

V is TRBV2 and J is TRBJ2-1; 10 positions match TRBD1. From germline, CDR1 is SNHLY and CDR2 FYNNEI. This CDR3 is built from 15 residues. With 5 bases clipped from V and 4 bases from J, the junction kept 5 bases outside the gene matches. The CDR3 bases are TGTGCCAGCAGTCCTGGACAGGGGGTTTACAATGAGCAGTTCTTC. It translates to CASSPGQGVYNEQFF.

The chain carries TRBV10-3 and TRBJ2-2; TRBD1 matches at 10 bases. Germline CDR1 is ENHRY and CDR2 is SYGVKD. This CDR3 is built from 15 residues. With V trimmed by 0 bases and J by 6 bases, 1 base remained unmatched. CDR3 DNA sequence: TGTGCCATCAGTGAGTCGGGGACAGGGGCCGGGGAGCTGTTTTTT. As protein: CAISESGTGAGELFF.

CDR3 nucleotide sequence: TGCGCCAGCAGCCAAGACAGGGTGGAAGCTTTCTTT. This gives the protein CASSQDRVEAFF. The chain recombines TRBV4-1 with TRBJ1-1; D is possibly TRBD1 (5 bases). The CDR3 is 12 amino acids. The ends were cut back, 0 bases at V and 8 bases at J, with 7 bases in the middle. Per the germline V gene, CDR1 is MGHRA and CDR2 is YSYEKL.

The chain couples TRBV28 to TRBJ1-4, with a possible D match to TRBD1 (5 bases). V lost 1 base, J lost 8 bases, and 8 bases lay in between. Per the germline V gene, CDR1 is MDHEN and CDR2 is SYDVKM. This CDR3 has 13 residues. The CDR3 nucleotides are TGTGCCAGCAGTTTATTAGGGGTAGAAAAACTGTTTTTT. Translation: CASSLLGVEKLFF.

The V and J genes are TRBV5-1 and TRBJ1-2, with no clear D. The V gene's germline CDR1 is SGHRS and CDR2 YFSETQ. The ends were cut back, 4 bases at V and 4 bases at J, with 20 bases in the middle. The CDR3 sequence is 16 residues long. This CDR3 is CASSPRFEGGGYGYTF. The DNA of the CDR3 is TGCGCCAGCAGCCCGCGTTTTGAGGGCGGAGGCTATGGCTACACCTTC.